A single sample gave rise to the 18 T cell receptor beta chains below, sequenced in a study of lymphopenia after photon versus proton radiotherapy. Assay: immunoSEQ multiplex PCR; the TCRdb copy retains only in-frame clones and omits some. The data show tens of thousands of clones, with about nine tenths seen just once and approximately 11% held by the top ten. The sequenced sample was peripheral blood, obtained from a patient treated with proton-based radiotherapy. The receptors come from a man at least 80 years old with esophageal cancer.

This clone was found a few times. This rearrangement joins TRBV29-1 to TRBJ2-1; 11 bases map to TRBD2. Germline values: CDR1 SQVTM, CDR2 ANQGSEA. The CDR3 covers 17 residues. With V trimmed by 0 bases and J by 8 bases, 12 bases remained unmatched. CDR3 sequence: CSVEDPHSGRVIDEQFF. The CDR3 bases are TGCAGCGTTGAAGACCCCCATAGCGGGAGGGTTATCGATGAGCAGTTCTTC.

The CDR3 is CASSQDGDIDNEKLFF. The CDR3 DNA is TGCGCCAGCAGCCAAGATGGGGACATCGATAATGAAAAACTGTTTTTT. The chain is built from TRBV4-3 and TRBJ1-4, with D possibly being TRBD1 (6 bases). This CDR3 has 16 amino acids. The germline V gene has CDR1 LGHNA and CDR2 YSLEER. The germline V and J ends were trimmed by 0 bases and 4 bases, with 12 bases remaining between them.

V is TRBV14 and J is TRBJ2-7; no reliable D call. The germline gives CDR1 SGHDN, CDR2 FVKESK. The CDR3 runs to 13 residues. Trimming left V 0 bases short and J 3 bases short, with 6 bases between. The CDR3 bases are TGTGCCAGCAGCCAAGAACTTCACTACGAGCAGTACTTC. Its translation: CASSQELHYEQYF.

This sequence joins TRBV5-1 and TRBJ2-2; D unclear. The CDR3 contains 12 residues. The V end lost 1 base, the J end lost 8 bases, and 6 bases lay between the germline ends. The germline V gene encodes CDR1 SGHRS and CDR2 YFSETQ. The CDR3 reads CASSLFGGELFF. The CDR3 bases are TGCGCCAGCAGCTTGTTCGGGGGGGAGCTGTTTTTT.

Note on this clone: Other DNA sequences within the sample encode an identical CDR3. The gene calls are TRBV6-5 and TRBJ1-2, with no clear D. In germline, CDR1 is MNHEY, CDR2 SVGAGI. The V end was cut by 4 bases, the J end by 3 bases, with 6 bases between. CDR3 size: 12 residues. The CDR3 DNA reads TGTGCCAGCAGTTCCATTGACTATGGCTACACCTTC. It yields the protein CASSSIDYGYTF.

The rearrangement links TRBV27 to TRBJ1-5, with D hard to call. Germline V gene sequence: CDR1 MNHEY, CDR2 SMNVEV (reference sequence). V was shortened by 2 bases and J by 4 bases, with 15 bases between the two germline ends. This CDR3 is 16 amino acids long. The CDR3 bases are TGTGCCAGCAGTTTAAGGCAAGGGCTCCCTAATCAGCCCCAGCATTTT. Its protein product is CASSLRQGLPNQPQHF.

This sequence joins TRBV6-5 and TRBJ2-7, with D possibly TRBD1 on 5 matching bases. V was shortened by 3 bases and J by 3 bases, with 15 bases between the two germline ends. Germline V gene data show CDR1 as MNHEY and CDR2 as SVGAGI. The CDR3 sequence is 15 residues long. The DNA of the CDR3 is TGTGCCAGCAGTTATGGCCAGGGATTGGGCTACGAGCAGTACTTC. It codes for CASSYGQGLGYEQYF.

V and J are TRBV6-1 and TRBJ1-1, with a tentative D call TRBD1 (6 bases). The CDR3 is 14 residues long. Germline loops: CDR1 MNHNS, CDR2 SASEGT. Between the trimmed V and J ends, which lost 6 bases and 3 bases, there was a span of 14 bases. The CDR3 here is CASRNRDLDTEAFF. CDR3 bases: TGTGCCAGCAGAAACAGGGACTTGGACACTGAAGCTTTCTTT.

The gene calls are TRBV7-2 and TRBJ2-7; 8 nucleotides align to TRBD1. The CDR3 loop spans 15 amino acids. From germline, CDR1 is SGHTA and CDR2 FQGNSA. Trimming at V came to 5 bases and at J to 3 bases, leaving 9 bases not matched to a gene. The CDR3 region is CASSGHDRGSYEQYF. CDR3 nucleotide sequence: TGTGCCAGCAGCGGACACGACAGGGGCAGCTACGAGCAGTACTTC.

V and J are TRBV21-1 and TRBJ1-6; TRBD1 was called by the table and not checked on the DNA. TRBV21-1 is described as a pseudogene. This CDR3 contains 18 residues. Written as DNA, the CDR3 is TGTGCCGGGCTCTCCGGGACAAACAAAAGCTCCTATAATTCACCCCTCCACTTT. Residues: CAGLSGTNKSSYNSPLHF.

The chain employs TRBV9 and TRBJ2-3; tentative D call: TRBD2 (6 bases). Germline loops: CDR1 SGDLS, CDR2 YYNGEE. The CDR3 sequence is 16 residues long. Trimming stripped 0 bases from V and 0 bases from J, with 11 bases between. The CDR3 coding sequence is TGTGCCAGCAGCGTAGGGGACTTTCCTAGCACAGATACGCAGTATTTT. Translated, it gives CASSVGDFPSTDTQYF.

This chain connects TRBV2 to TRBJ2-2; D gene ambiguous. The CDR3 spans 11 residues. Germline CDR1 SNHLY, CDR2 FYNNEI. V was clipped by 2 bases and J by 7 bases, with 2 bases between them. CDR3 region: CASSEYGELFF. DNA for the CDR3: TGTGCCAGCAGTGAATACGGGGAGCTGTTTTTT. Using reference TRBV2 and TRBJ2-2 for the parts outside the CDR3, the full variable domain is EPEVTQTPSHQVTQMGQEVILRCVPISNHLYFYWYRQILGQKVEFLVSFYNNEISEKSEIFDDQFSVERPDGSNFTLKIRSTKLEDSAMYFCASSEYGELFFGEGSRLTVL.

The chain joins TRBV28 to TRBJ2-5; D possibly matches TRBD1 or TRBD2 (6 bases each). CDR1 and CDR2 (germline): MDHEN, SYDVKM. V dropped 2 bases and J dropped 5 bases, with 12 bases sitting between them. The CDR3 extends over 14 amino acids. CDR3 in DNA: TGTGCCAGCAGTTTAGAAAGGAGGGGGGAGACCCAGTACTTC. It translates to CASSLERRGETQYF.

This clone occurred once. The chain employs TRBV6-1 and TRBJ1-6, with 9 bases identical to TRBD1. Trimming cost V 0 bases and J 7 bases; bases outside gene matches: 4. The CDR3 has 16 residues. Germline values: CDR1 MNHNS, CDR2 SASEGT. CDR3 loop: CASSEALGQGNSPLHF. As DNA, the CDR3 is TGTGCCAGCAGTGAAGCACTCGGACAGGGGAATTCACCCCTCCACTTT.

Notes on this clone: The junction differs from germline at one of its ends, possibly a read error. The genes are TRBV7-7 and TRBJ2-3, with D unresolved. The CDR3 loop spans 13 amino acids. Germline V CDR1 and CDR2: SSHAT, FNYEAQ (reference sequence). CDR3 sequence: CASSPDVTDTQYF. The DNA for the CDR3 is TGTGCTAGCAGCCCAGACGTCACAGATACGCAGTATTTT.

The count of this clone is one. The rearrangement uses TRBV19 and TRBJ1-2, with 8 bases matching TRBD1. The junction had 6 bases not matched to a gene; V was cut back by 5 bases and J by 4 bases. Germline values: CDR1 LNHDA, CDR2 SQIVND (reference sequence). The length of the CDR3 is 14 residues. The CDR3 nucleotides read TGTGCCAGTAGTCCCCAGGGGACAGGCTATGGCTACACCTTC. Protein: CASSPQGTGYGYTF.

The genes are TRBV4-1 and TRBJ1-1; TRBD1 agrees at 7 bases. Per the germline V gene, CDR1 is MGHRA and CDR2 is YSYEKL. Germline trimming cut 0 bases from V and 10 bases from J; bases unmatched to any gene: 11. The CDR3 has 15 residues. In DNA form, the CDR3 reads TGCGCCAGCAGCCAAGATCACAACAGGGGAATTGGAGCTTTCTTT. Its translation: CASSQDHNRGIGAFF.

CDR3 nucleotides: TGTGCCTGGAGCCACGGGATGGCTTTCTTT. It specifies CAWSHGMAFF. The rearrangement joins TRBV30 to TRBJ1-1; D unresolved. CDR1 GTSNPN and CDR2 SVGIG come from the germline V gene (reference sequence). V was clipped by 3 bases and J by 11 bases, with 10 bases between them. This CDR3 has 10 amino acids.